The sequence of this TCR beta chain was determined in a study of blood T cell repertoires in COVID-19. Here immunoSEQ multiplex PCR was the method, and the copy in TCRdb shows in-frame clones only, minus some. Of roughly 240,000 clones in the sample, about 91% are singletons; the top ten hold about 2.5%. The germline gives CDR1 SEHNR, CDR2 FQNEAQ (reference sequence). This CDR3 is built from 15 residues. Between the trimmed V and J ends, which lost 6 bases and 6 bases, there was a span of 15 bases. The chain couples TRBV7-9 to TRBJ1-6; TRBD1 might be the D (6 bases). This sequence was found in a woman in her thirties or forties with acute COVID-19. Material for sequencing was PBMCs or T cells enriched from blood (not recorded which). The CDR3 DNA is TGTGCCAGCAGACCCTCGGACAGTCCTAATTCACCCCTCCACTTT. Its protein product is CASRPSDSPNSPLHF.